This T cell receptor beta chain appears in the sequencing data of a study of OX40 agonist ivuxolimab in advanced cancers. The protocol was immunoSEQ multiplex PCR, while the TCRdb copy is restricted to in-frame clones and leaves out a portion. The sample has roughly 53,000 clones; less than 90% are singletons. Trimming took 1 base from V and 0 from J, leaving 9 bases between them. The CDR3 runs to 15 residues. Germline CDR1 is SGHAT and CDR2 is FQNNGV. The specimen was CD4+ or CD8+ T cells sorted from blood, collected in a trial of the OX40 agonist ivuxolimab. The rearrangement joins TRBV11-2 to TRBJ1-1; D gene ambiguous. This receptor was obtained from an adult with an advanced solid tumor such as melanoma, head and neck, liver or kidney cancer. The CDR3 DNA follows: TGTGCCAGCAGCTTAGTGGGAGTAGTGAACACTGAAGCTTTCTTT. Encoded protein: CASSLVGVVNTEAFF.